A selection of T cell receptor beta chains follows, all from one sample in a study of cytomegalovirus exposure and HLA in healthy donors. Method: immunoSEQ multiplex PCR; TCRdb's copy keeps in-frame clones and lacks some. The data show approximately 110,000 clones, about four fifths seen once. The sequenced sample consisted of PBMCs. The source is a man aged 35-49 years in good health and CMV-seronegative. The CDR3 runs from the conserved cysteine through the conserved F or W. A D gene is named only where the DNA matches it firmly. Not every row has a clone size; where given, it reads once, few, many or a size class.

v_gene	j_gene	d_gene	abundance	CDR3aa	CDR3nt
TRBV28	TRBJ2-3	-	-	CASSTGSTDTQYF	TGTGCCAGCAGCACCGGGTCCACAGATACGCAGTATTTT
TRBV10-3	TRBJ1-1	-	-	CAIRQAGKGTEAFF	TGTGCCATCAGACAGGCAGGTAAGGGCACTGAAGCTTTCTTT
TRBV5-4	TRBJ1-2	TRBD1	-	CASSLNLPGTGTGYTF	TGTGCCAGCAGCTTAAACCTTCCCGGGACAGGGACTGGCTACACCTTC
TRBV15	TRBJ1-2	-	-	CATSRDRPGIVGYTF	TGTGCCACCAGCAGAGATCGGCCGGGGATTGTCGGCTACACCTTC
TRBV11-2	TRBJ2-7	TRBD1	-	CASSSSTGTYEQYF	TGTGCCAGCAGCTCCTCGACAGGGACCTACGAGCAGTACTTC
TRBV5-6	TRBJ1-6	-	-	CASSLFDIPINSPLHF	TGTGCCAGCAGCTTGTTTGACATACCAATCAATTCACCCCTCCACTTT
TRBV4-3	TRBJ2-6	-	-	CASSQAGNSLGANVLTF	TGCGCCAGCAGCCAAGCAGGCAATTCTTTAGGGGCCAACGTCCTGACTTTC
TRBV2	TRBJ2-3	-	few	CASQLDSGGADTQYF	TGTGCCAGCCAATTGGACTCCGGAGGTGCAGATACGCAGTATTTT
TRBV7-9	TRBJ2-7	TRBD2	-	CASSSGDNSYEQYF	TGTGCCAGCTCTAGCGGGGACAATTCCTACGAGCAGTACTTC
TRBV5-6	TRBJ2-7	-	once	CASSLRESYEQYF	TGTGCCAGCAGCTTGAGAGAATCCTACGAGCAGTACTTC
TRBV19	TRBJ2-5	-	-	CASSKGSGAGGTQYF	TGTGCCAGTAGTAAGGGAAGCGGCGCTGGAGGGACCCAGTACTTC
TRBV6-1	TRBJ1-4	-	-	CASSDGQRRMNEKLFF	TGTGCCAGCAGTGACGGACAGCGTCGGATGAATGAAAAACTGTTTTTT
TRBV2	TRBJ1-5	-	-	CASSAGLDQPQHF	TGTGCCAGCAGTGCCGGGTTGGATCAGCCCCAGCATTTT
TRBV18	TRBJ1-6	TRBD1	once	CASSPTGLNSPLHF	TGTGCCAGCTCCCCGACAGGGCTAAATTCACCCCTCCACTTT
TRBV9	TRBJ2-7	-	-	CASSGSEGYEQYF	TGTGCCAGCTCGGGATCTGAGGGCTACGAGCAGTACTTC
TRBV5-6	TRBJ2-3	-	-	CASSPDTGDTQYF	TGTGCCAGCAGCCCCGATACCGGAGATACGCAGTATTTT
TRBV6-1	TRBJ1-2	-	-	CASRDRTEYSYGYTF	TGTGCCAGCAGAGACAGGACAGAGTATAGTTATGGCTACACCTTC
TRBV18	TRBJ1-3	-	-	CASFRGSGNTIYF	TGTGCCAGCTTCAGGGGATCTGGAAACACCATATATTTT
TRBV2	TRBJ2-2	-	-	CASHERAGELFF	TGTGCCAGCCATGAGAGGGCCGGGGAGCTGTTTTTT
TRBV27	TRBJ1-4	TRBD1	-	CASSVQPNRGLNEKLFF	TGTGCCAGCAGTGTACAACCCAACAGGGGATTGAATGAAAAACTGTTTTTT
TRBV20-1	TRBJ1-1	TRBD1	-	CSAFTGDWAFF	TGCAGTGCATTCACAGGGGATTGGGCTTTCTTT
TRBV14	TRBJ1-2	-	-	CASSQEWGHIYGYTF	TGTGCCAGCAGCCAAGAGTGGGGACATATTTATGGCTACACCTTC
TRBV7-2	TRBJ2-2	TRBD1	-	CASSYRDREAVYTGELFF	TGTGCCAGCAGCTACCGGGACAGGGAGGCTGTGTACACCGGGGAGCTGTTTTTT
TRBV28	TRBJ1-2	TRBD1	-	CASSSGQGRGYTF	TGTGCCAGCAGCTCGGGACAGGGTAGGGGCTACACCTTC
TRBV5-4	TRBJ2-7	-	-	CASSLRRGWTTYEQYF	TGTGCCAGCAGCTTGCGAAGGGGCTGGACTACCTACGAGCAGTACTTC
TRBV7-2	TRBJ1-6	-	once	CASSFAREGSPLHF	TGTGCCAGCAGCTTCGCTAGGGAGGGTTCACCCCTCCACTTT
TRBV7-2	TRBJ1-3	TRBD1	once	CASSSRQGHGNTIYF	TGTGCCAGCAGCTCGAGACAGGGACATGGAAACACCATATATTTT
TRBV7-2	TRBJ1-6	-	-	CASSLQNLINNSPLHF	TGTGCCAGCAGCTTACAGAATCTTATTAATAATTCACCCCTCCACTTT
TRBV4-1	TRBJ1-1	-	-	CASSQLRGNTEAFF	TGCGCCAGCAGCCAACTAAGAGGGAACACTGAAGCTTTCTTT
TRBV28	TRBJ1-1	TRBD1	-	CASSLWLPRDRKTEAFF	TGTGCCAGCAGTTTATGGTTACCTAGGGACAGGAAGACTGAAGCTTTCTTT
TRBV7-6	TRBJ1-2	-	-	CASSPLTGNYGYTF	TGTGCCAGCAGCCCCCTTACAGGGAACTATGGCTACACCTTC
TRBV5-6	TRBJ1-5	-	-	CASSYSPLGGQPQHF	TGTGCCAGCAGCTATAGTCCGCTAGGAGGTCAGCCCCAGCATTTT
TRBV18	TRBJ1-5	TRBD1	-	CASSTGTGSNQPQHF	TGTGCCAGCTCAACCGGGACAGGAAGCAATCAGCCCCAGCATTTT
TRBV7-3	TRBJ1-2	TRBD1	-	CASSLPQLRQGYGYTF	TGTGCCAGCAGCTTACCCCAATTACGACAGGGCTATGGCTACACCTTC
TRBV7-3	TRBJ2-1	-	-	CASSPNHENEQFF	TGTGCCAGCAGCCCGAATCACGAGAATGAGCAGTTCTTC
TRBV2	TRBJ2-3	-	-	CASISQGLSRDTQYF	TGTGCCAGCATAAGCCAGGGGCTTTCGAGGGATACGCAGTATTTT
TRBV7-6	TRBJ2-1	TRBD2	-	CASSPQAGGKNNEQFF	TGTGCCAGCAGCCCGCAAGCGGGGGGGAAAAACAATGAGCAGTTCTTC
TRBV28	TRBJ1-1	-	-	CASSFTGSRAFF	TGTGCCAGCAGTTTTACAGGGTCACGAGCTTTCTTT
TRBV6-5	TRBJ1-4	-	-	CASSYGAEEDNEKLFF	TGTGCCAGCAGTTACGGGGCAGAGGAAGATAATGAAAAACTGTTTTTT
TRBV4-2	TRBJ2-3	-	few	CASSQSKEGGVVDTQYF	TGTGCCAGCAGCCAATCCAAGGAGGGCGGGGTCGTAGATACGCAGTATTTT
TRBV13	TRBJ2-5	-	few	CASSLGQDDLRETQYF	TGTGCCAGCAGCTTAGGACAGGACGACCTGCGAGAGACCCAGTACTTC
TRBV5-6	TRBJ1-1	TRBD1	-	CASYDRGVSTEAFF	TGTGCCAGCTACGACAGGGGAGTGAGCACTGAAGCTTTCTTT
TRBV6-5	TRBJ2-7	TRBD1	-	CASSYAGTGPYEQYF	TGTGCCAGCAGTTACGCCGGGACAGGCCCCTACGAGCAGTACTTC
TRBV5-8	TRBJ2-7	-	-	CASKYRDFGSYEQYF	TGTGCCAGCAAATACCGGGACTTCGGCTCCTACGAGCAGTACTTC
TRBV19	TRBJ1-4	-	-	CASSDGRATSKLFF	TGTGCCAGTAGCGACGGGCGGGCGACGTCAAAACTGTTTTTT
TRBV7-3	TRBJ1-6	TRBD1	-	CASSPGTANSPLHF	TGTGCCAGCAGCCCAGGGACAGCAAATTCACCCCTCCACTTT